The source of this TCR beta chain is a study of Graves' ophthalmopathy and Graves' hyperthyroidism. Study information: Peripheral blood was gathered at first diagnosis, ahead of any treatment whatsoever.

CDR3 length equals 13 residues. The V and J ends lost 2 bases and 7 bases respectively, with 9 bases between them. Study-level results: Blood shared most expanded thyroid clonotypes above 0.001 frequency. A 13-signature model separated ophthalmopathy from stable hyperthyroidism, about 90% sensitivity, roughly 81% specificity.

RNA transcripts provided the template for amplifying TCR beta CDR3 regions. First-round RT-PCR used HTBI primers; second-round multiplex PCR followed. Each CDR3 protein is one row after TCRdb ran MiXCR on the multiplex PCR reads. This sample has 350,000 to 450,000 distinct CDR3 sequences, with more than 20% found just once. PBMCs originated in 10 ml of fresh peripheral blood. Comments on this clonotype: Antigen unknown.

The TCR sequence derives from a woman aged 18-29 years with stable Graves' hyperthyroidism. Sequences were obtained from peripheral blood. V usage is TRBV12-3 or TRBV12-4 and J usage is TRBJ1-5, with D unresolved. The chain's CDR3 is CASSLQDFQPQHF. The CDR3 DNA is TGTGCCAGCAGTTTACAGGATTTCCAGCCCCAGCATTTT.